The T cell receptor (beta chain) described here comes from a study of T cell repertoires in cytomegalovirus infection. Study information: An indication of both CMV infection and matching HLA type came from public TCR beta signatures.

MiXCR, applied by TCRdb to the reads, yields one record per CDR3 protein. The sample holds 600,000 to 800,000 distinct CDR3 sequences, 20% to 30% seen once. Concerning this clonotype itself: Its specificity is unknown.

CDR1 and CDR2 from the germline V gene are MDHEN and SYDVKM. CDR3 length equals 15 residues. V was shortened by 3 bases and J by 8 bases, with 14 bases between the two germline ends. General study points: Cumulative public TCR beta family frequency identified CMV carriers with the relevant HLA. Clonotype analysis showed dominance of the ex vivo response by HLA-C-restricted CMV-specific TCR beta clonotypes.

This sequence originates from a human donor in good health (CMV status not recorded). Some clones in this sample may be carry-over from other donors' samples. The V gene is TRBV28, the J gene TRBJ1-6; weak D call: TRBD1 (5 bases). The material sequenced was CD8+ T cells from PBMCs. The CDR3 DNA follows: TGTGCCAGCAGTTTCGTTAGACAGAAAGATTCACCCCTCCACTTT. This sequence encodes CASSFVRQKDSPLHF.